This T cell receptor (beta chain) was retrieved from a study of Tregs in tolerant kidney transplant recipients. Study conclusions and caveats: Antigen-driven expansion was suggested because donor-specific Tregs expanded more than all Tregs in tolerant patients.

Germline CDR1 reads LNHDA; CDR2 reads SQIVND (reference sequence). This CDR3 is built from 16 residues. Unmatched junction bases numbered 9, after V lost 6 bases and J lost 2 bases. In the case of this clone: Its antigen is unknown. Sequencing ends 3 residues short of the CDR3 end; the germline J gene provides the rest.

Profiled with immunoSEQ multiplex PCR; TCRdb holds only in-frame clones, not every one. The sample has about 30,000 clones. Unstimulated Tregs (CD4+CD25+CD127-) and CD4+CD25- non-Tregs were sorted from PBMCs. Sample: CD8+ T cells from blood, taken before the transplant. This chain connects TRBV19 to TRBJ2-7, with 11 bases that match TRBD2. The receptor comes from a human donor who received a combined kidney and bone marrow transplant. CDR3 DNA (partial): TGTGCCAGTAGCCCCCAGCCTAGCGGGAGGCCCTACGAG. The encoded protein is CASSPQPSGRPYE. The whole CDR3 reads CASSPQPSGRPYEQYF.